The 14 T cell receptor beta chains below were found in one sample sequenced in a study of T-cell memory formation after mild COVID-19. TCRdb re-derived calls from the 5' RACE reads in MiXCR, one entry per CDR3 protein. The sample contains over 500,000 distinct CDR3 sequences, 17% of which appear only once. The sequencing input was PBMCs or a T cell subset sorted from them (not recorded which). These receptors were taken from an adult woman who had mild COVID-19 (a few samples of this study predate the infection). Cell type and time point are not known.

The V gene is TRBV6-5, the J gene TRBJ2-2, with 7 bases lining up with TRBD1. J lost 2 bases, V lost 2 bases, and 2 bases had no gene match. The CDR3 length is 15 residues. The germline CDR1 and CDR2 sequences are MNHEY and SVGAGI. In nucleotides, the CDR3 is TGTGCCAGCAGTTACGGGGACAGAAACACCGGGGAGCTGTTTTTT. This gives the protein CASSYGDRNTGELFF.

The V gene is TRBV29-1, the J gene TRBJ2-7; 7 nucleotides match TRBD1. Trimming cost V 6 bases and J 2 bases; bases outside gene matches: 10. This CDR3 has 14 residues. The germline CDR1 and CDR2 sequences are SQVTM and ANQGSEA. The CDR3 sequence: CSVELDRTAYEQYF. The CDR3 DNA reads TGCAGCGTAGAACTGGACAGGACCGCCTACGAGCAGTACTTC.

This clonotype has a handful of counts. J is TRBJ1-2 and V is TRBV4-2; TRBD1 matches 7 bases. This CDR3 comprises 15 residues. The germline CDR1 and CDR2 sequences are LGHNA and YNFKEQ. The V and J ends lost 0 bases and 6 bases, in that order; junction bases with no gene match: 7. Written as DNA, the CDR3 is TGTGCCAGCAGCCAAGATCTCGACAGGGTGAATGGCTACACCTTC. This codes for CASSQDLDRVNGYTF.

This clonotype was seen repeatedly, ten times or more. The CDR3 nucleotides read TGTGCCAGCAGTTACAGACAGACCTACGAGCAGTACTTC. Translation gives CASSYRQTYEQYF. This rearrangement joins TRBV6-6 to TRBJ2-7; the D gene is possibly TRBD1 (5 bases). There are 13 residues in the CDR3. CDR1 is MNHNY, CDR2 SVGAGI, per germline (reference sequence). With 2 bases removed from V and 2 bases from J, the gap between germline ends came to 7 bases.

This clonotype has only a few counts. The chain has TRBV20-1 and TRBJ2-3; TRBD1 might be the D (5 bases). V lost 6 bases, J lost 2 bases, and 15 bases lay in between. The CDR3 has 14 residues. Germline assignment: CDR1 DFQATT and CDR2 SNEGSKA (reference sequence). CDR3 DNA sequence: TGCAGTGCAACCCCGCCGGACACCACAGATACGCAGTATTTT. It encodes CSATPPDTTDTQYF.

The CDR3 here is CASSARSTNEKLFF. The CDR3 coding sequence is TGCGCCAGCAGTGCGAGATCAACTAATGAAAAACTGTTTTTT. This sequence joins TRBV5-1 and TRBJ1-4, with D unresolved. The CDR3 extends over 14 amino acids. From germline, CDR1 is SGHRS and CDR2 YFSETQ. The ends were cut back, 5 bases at V and 0 bases at J, with 8 bases in the middle.

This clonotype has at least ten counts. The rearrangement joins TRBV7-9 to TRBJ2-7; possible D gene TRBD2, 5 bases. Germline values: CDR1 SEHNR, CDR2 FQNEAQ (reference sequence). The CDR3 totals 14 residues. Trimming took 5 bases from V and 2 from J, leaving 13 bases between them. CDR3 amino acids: CASSPPGSTYEQYF. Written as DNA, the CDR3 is TGTGCCAGCAGCCCCCCGGGATCTACCTACGAGCAGTACTTC.

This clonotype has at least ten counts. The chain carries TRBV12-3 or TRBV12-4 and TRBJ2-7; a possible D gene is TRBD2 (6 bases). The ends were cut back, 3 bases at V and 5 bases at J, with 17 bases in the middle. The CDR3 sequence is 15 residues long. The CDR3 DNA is TGTGCCAGCAGTTTGGGGGGTGGCTTTAAGGACGAGCAGTACTTC. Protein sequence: CASSLGGGFKDEQYF.

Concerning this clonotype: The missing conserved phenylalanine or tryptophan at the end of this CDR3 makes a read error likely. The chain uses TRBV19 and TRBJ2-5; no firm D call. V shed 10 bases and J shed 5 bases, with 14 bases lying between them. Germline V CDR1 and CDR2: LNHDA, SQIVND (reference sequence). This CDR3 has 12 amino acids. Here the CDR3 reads CATLGIGETQYL. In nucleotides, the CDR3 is TGTGCCACTCTAGGGATAGGGGAGACCCAGTACTTA.

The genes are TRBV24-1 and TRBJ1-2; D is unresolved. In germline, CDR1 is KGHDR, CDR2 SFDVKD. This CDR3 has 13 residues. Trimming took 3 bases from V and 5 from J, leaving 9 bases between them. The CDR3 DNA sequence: TGTGCCACCAGTGATCTCGAGGAGTATGGCTACACCTTC. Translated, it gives CATSDLEEYGYTF.

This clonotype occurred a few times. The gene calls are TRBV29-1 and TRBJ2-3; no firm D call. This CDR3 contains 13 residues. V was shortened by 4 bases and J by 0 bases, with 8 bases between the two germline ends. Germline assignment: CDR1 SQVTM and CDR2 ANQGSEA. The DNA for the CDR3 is TGCAGCGTTGCGGTTTTGAGCACAGATACGCAGTATTTT. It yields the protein CSVAVLSTDTQYF.

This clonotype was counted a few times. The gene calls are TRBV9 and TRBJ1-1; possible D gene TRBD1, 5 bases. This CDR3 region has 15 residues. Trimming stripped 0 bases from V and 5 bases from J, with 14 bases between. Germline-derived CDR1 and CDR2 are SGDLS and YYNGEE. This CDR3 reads CASSVATGSRTEAFF. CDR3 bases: TGTGCCAGCAGCGTAGCCACAGGAAGTCGGACTGAAGCTTTCTTT. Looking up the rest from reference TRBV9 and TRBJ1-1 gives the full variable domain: DSGVTQTPKHLITATGQRVTLRCSPRSGDLSVYWYQQSLDQGLQFLIQYYNGEERAKGNILERFSAQQFPDLHSELNLSSLELGDSALYFCASSVATGSRTEAFFGQGTRLTVV.

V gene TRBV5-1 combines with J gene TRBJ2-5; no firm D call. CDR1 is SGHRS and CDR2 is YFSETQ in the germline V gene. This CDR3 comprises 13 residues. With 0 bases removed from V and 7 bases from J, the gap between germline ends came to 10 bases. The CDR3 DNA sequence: TGCGCCAGCAGCTTGGCAGACGCGTGGACCCAGTACTTC. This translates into CASSLADAWTQYF.

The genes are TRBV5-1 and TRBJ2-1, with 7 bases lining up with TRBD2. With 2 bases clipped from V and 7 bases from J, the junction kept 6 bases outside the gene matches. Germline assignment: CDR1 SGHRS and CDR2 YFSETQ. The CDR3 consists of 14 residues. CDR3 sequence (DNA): TGCGCCAGCAGCTTCCCGGGGGGTGCAAATGAGCAGTTCTTC. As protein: CASSFPGGANEQFF.